This T cell receptor beta chain was captured by sequencing in a study of Ad26.COV2.S vaccination and SARS-CoV-2 variants. The wider study: Donor was assigned to the Ad26.COV2.S arm of trial COV1001. In the study, Ad26.COV2.S was injected intramuscularly once, or twice 56 days apart.

Produced via immunoSEQ multiplex PCR; TCRdb's table is partial and in-frame only. The table records 350,000 to 450,000 clones, 92% of them present only once. Treatment denoted: around 19 received Ad26.COV2.S at low or high dose, single or two shots; several received placebo; per-sample allocation not given. Samples came from day 63 after the first vaccine or placebo injection. The vaccine delivered Wuhan-strain SARS-CoV-2 spike through an Ad26 vector. Study-wide points: Those who received the vaccine showed greater spike-specific TCR breadth than those given placebo.

The CDR3 is 14 residues long. Trimming removed 3 bases at V and 0 bases at J, with 8 bases between. CDR1 SGHKS and CDR2 YYEKEE come from the germline V gene (reference sequence). As concerns this clone: Its antigen is unknown.

The rearrangement uses TRBV5-5 and TRBJ2-3; no definite D call. This receptor was obtained from a person between 18 and 65 years old who received the Ad26.COV2.S COVID-19 vaccine or a placebo. This material consisted of peripheral blood, taken in a trial of Ad26.COV2.S vaccine versus placebo. Here the CDR3 reads CASSSEDSTDTQYF. The DNA of the CDR3 is TGTGCCAGCAGCTCCGAAGATAGCACAGATACGCAGTATTTT.